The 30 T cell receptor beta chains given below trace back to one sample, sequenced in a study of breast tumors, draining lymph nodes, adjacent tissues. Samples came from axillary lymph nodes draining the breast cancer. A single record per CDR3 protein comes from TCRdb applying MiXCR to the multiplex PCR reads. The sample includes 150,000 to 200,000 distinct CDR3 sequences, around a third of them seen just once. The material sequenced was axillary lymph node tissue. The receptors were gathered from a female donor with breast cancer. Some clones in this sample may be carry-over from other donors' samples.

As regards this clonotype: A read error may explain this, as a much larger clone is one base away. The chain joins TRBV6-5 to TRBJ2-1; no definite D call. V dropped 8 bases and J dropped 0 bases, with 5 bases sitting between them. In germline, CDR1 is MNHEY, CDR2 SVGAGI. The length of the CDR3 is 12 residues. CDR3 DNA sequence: TGTGCCAGCCAAAGCTCCTACAATGAGCAGTTCTTC. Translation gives CASQSSYNEQFF.

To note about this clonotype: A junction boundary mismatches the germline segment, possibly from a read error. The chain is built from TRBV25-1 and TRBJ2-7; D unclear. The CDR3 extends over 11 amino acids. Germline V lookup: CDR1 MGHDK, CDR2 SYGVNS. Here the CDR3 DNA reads TGTGCCAGCAGCGGGTCCTACGAGCAGTGCTTC. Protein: CASSGSYEQCF.

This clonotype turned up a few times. CDR3 protein: CASSQEGMGSGYF. The CDR3 coding sequence is TGTGCCAGCAGTCAAGAAGGGATGGGAAGCGGGTACTTC. The chain links TRBV6-1 to TRBJ2-7; tentatively, D is TRBD2 (5 bases). This CDR3 is 13 amino acids long. V lost 5 bases, J lost 12 bases, and 20 bases lay in between. Germline V gene data show CDR1 as MNHNS and CDR2 as SASEGT.

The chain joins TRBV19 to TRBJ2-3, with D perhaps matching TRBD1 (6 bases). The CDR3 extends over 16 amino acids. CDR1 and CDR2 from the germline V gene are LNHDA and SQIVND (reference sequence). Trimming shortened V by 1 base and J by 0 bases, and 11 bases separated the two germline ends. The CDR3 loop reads CASSIGTVTSTDTQYF. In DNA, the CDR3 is TGTGCCAGTAGTATAGGGACAGTAACTAGCACAGATACGCAGTATTTT.

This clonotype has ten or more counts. This CDR3 reads CASSLTPPGPRWETQYF. DNA for the CDR3: TGTGCCAGCAGTTTAACACCCCCGGGACCCCGATGGGAGACCCAGTACTTC. V is TRBV12-3 or TRBV12-4 and J is TRBJ2-5; either TRBD1 or TRBD2 may fit D (5 bases each). The CDR3 totals 17 residues. Deletions cut 2 bases from V and 5 bases from J, with 21 bases between.

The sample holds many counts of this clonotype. CDR3 in DNA: TGCGCCAGCAGCCACTGGACAGGGAACACCGGGGAGCTGTTTTTT. It specifies CASSHWTGNTGELFF. The V call is TRBV5-1, the J call TRBJ2-2; 7 nucleotides align to TRBD1. The CDR3 loop spans 15 amino acids. Trimming at V came to 4 bases and at J to 1 base, leaving 4 bases not matched to a gene. The germline CDR1 and CDR2 sequences are SGHRS and YFSETQ.

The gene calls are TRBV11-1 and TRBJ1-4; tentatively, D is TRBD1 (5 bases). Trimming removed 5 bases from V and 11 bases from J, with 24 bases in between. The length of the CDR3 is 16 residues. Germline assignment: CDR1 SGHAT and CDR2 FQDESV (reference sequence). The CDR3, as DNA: TGTGCCAGCAGCAAGGATAGTGGGGCCGGGGTCTTGAAACTGTTTTTT. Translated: CASSKDSGAGVLKLFF. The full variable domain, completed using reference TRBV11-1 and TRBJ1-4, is EAEVAQSPRYKITEKSQAVAFWCDPISGHATLYWYRQILGQGPELLVQFQDESVVDDSQLPKDRFSAERLKGVDSTLKIQPAELGDSAMYLCASSKDSGAGVLKLFFGSGTQLSVL.

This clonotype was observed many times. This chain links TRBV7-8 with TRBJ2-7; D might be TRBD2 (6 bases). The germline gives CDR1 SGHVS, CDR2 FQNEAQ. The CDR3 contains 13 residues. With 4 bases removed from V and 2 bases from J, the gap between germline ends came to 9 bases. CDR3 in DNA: TGTGCCAGCAGCTCGGGACTTACCTACGAGCAGTACTTC. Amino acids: CASSSGLTYEQYF.

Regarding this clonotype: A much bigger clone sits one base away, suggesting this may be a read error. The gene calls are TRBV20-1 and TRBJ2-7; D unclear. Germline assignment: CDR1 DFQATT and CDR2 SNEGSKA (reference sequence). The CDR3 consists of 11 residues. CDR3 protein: CSASGPYEQSF. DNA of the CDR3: TGCAGTGCTAGCGGACCCTACGAGCAGTCCTTC.

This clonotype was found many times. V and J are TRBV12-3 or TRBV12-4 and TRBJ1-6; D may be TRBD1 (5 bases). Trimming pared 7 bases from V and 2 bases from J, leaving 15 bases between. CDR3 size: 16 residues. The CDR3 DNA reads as TGTGCCAGCACCCCAGGCAGGGATCCCTATAATTCACCCCTCCACTTT. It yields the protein CASTPGRDPYNSPLHF.

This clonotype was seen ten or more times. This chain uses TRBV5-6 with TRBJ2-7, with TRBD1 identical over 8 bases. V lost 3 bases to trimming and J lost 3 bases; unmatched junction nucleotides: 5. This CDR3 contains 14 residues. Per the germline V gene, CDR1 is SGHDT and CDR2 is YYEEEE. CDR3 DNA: TGTGCCAGCAGCTGGCTGGGACAGGACTACGAGCAGTACTTC. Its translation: CASSWLGQDYEQYF.

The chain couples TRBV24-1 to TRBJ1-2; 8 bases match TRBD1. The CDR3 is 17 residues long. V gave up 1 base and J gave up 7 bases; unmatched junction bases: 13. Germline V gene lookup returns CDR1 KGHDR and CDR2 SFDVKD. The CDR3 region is CATSDFNIPGQDFGYTF. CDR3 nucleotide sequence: TGTGCCACCAGTGATTTTAATATTCCGGGACAGGATTTTGGCTACACCTTC.

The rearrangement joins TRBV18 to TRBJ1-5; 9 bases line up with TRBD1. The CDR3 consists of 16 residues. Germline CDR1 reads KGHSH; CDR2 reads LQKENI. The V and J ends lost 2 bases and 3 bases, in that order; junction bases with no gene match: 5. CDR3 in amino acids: CASSPGTGPFNQPQHF. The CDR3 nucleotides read TGTGCCAGCTCACCAGGGACAGGGCCCTTCAATCAGCCCCAGCATTTT.

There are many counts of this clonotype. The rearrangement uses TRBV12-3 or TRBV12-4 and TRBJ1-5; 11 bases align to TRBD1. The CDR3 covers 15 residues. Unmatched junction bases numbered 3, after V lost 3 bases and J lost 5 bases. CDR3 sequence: CASSFGTGGDQPQHF. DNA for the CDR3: TGTGCCAGCAGTTTCGGGACAGGGGGAGATCAGCCCCAGCATTTT.

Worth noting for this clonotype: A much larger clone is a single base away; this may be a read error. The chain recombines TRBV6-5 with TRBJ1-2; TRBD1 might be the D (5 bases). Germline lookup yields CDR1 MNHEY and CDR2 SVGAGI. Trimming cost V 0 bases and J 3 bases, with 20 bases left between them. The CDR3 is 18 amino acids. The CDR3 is CASSYSMKTGPGYYGYTF. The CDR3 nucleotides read TGTGCCAGCAGTTACTCGATGAAGACTGGACCAGGGTACTATGGCTACACCTTC.

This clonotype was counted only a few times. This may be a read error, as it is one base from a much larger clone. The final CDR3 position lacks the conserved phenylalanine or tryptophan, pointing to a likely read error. The CDR3 sequence is CASSHPGHINEQYL. Here the CDR3 DNA reads TGTGCCAGCAGCCACCCTGGACATATAAACGAGCAGTACCTC. The chain combines TRBV7-2 with TRBJ2-7; D is possibly TRBD1 (5 bases). The ends were cut back, 5 bases at V and 5 bases at J, with 16 bases in the middle. Germline CDR1 is SGHTA and CDR2 is FQGNSA. The CDR3 covers 14 residues.

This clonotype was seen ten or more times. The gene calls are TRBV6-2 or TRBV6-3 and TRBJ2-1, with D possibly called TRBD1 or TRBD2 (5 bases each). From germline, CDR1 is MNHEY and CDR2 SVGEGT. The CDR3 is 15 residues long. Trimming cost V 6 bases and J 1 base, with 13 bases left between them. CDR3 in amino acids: CASSQGESSYNEQFF. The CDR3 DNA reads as TGTGCCAGCAGCCAAGGGGAGTCATCCTACAATGAGCAGTTCTTC.

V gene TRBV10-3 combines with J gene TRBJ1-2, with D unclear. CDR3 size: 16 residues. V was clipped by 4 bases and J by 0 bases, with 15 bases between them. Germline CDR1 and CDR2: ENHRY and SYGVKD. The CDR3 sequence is CAISGPGSMPNYGYTF. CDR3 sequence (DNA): TGTGCCATCAGTGGCCCGGGGAGCATGCCTAACTATGGCTACACCTTC.

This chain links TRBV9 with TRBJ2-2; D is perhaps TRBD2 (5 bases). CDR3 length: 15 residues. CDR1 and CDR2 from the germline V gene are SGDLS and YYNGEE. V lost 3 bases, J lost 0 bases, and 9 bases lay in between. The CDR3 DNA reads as TGTGCCAGCAGCGACGTCGGGGCGAACACCGGGGAGCTGTTTTTT. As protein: CASSDVGANTGELFF.

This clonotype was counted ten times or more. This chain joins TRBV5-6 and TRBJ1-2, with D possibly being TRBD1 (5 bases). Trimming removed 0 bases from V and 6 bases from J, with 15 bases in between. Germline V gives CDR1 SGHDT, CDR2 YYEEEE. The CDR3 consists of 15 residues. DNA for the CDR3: TGTGCCAGCAGCTTGGGGCCCGCAGGGAGCAATGGCTACACCTTC. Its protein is CASSLGPAGSNGYTF.

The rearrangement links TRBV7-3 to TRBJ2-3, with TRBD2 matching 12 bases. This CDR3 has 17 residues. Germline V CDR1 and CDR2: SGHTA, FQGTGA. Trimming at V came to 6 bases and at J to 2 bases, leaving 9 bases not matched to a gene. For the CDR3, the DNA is TGTGCCAGCAGTTCCCGACTAGCGGGGGAATTCACAGATACGCAGTATTTT. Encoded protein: CASSSRLAGEFTDTQYF. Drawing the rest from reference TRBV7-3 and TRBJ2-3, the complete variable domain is GAGVSQTPSNKVTEKGKYVELRCDPISGHTALYWYRQSLGQGPEFLIYFQGTGAADDSGLPNDRFFAVRPEGSVSTLKIQRTERGDSAVYLCASSSRLAGEFTDTQYFGPGTRLTVL.

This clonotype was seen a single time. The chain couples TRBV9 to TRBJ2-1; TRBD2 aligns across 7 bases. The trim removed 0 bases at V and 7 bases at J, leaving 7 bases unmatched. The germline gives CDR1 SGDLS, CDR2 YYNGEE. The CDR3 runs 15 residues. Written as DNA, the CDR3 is TGTGCCAGCAGCGTAGGGACTGGCGGGGGAAATGAGCAGTTCTTC. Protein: CASSVGTGGGNEQFF.

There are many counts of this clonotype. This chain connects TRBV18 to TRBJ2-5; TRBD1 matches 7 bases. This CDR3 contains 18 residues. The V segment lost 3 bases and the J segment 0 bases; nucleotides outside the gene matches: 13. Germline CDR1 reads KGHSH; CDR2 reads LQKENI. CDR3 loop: CASSPRKPKTGNQETQYF. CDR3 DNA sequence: TGTGCCAGCTCACCGAGGAAACCCAAGACAGGGAACCAAGAGACCCAGTACTTC.

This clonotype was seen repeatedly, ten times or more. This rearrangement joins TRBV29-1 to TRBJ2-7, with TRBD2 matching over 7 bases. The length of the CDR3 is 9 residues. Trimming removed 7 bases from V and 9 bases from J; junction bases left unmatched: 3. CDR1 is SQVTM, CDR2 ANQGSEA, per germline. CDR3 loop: CSEPSGQYF. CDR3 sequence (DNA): TGCAGCGAACCTAGCGGGCAGTACTTC.

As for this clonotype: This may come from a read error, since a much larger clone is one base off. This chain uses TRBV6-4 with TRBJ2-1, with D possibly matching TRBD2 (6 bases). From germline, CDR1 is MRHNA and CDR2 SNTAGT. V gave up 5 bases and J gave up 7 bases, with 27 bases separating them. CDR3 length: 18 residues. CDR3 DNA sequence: TGTGCCAGCAGTCACACGCCTCGGAGACTCGCAGGAGGGAATGAGCAGTTCTTC. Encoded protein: CASSHTPRRLAGGNEQFF.

CDR3 region: CASSFETGTENYEQYF. In nucleotides, the CDR3 is TGTGCCAGCAGTTTCGAGACAGGGACAGAAAACTACGAGCAGTACTTC. This chain connects TRBV2 to TRBJ2-7; TRBD1 matches 7 bases. CDR1 and CDR2 from the germline V gene are SNHLY and FYNNEI. The CDR3 loop spans 16 amino acids. Trimming removed 5 bases from V and 3 bases from J; junction bases left unmatched: 13.

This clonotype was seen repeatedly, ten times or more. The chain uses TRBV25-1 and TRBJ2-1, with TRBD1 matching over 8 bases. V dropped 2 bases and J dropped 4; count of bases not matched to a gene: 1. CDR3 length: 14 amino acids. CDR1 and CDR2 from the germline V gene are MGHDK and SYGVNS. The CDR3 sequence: CASSEGQGYNEQFF. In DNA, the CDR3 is TGTGCCAGCAGTGAAGGACAGGGTTACAATGAGCAGTTCTTC.

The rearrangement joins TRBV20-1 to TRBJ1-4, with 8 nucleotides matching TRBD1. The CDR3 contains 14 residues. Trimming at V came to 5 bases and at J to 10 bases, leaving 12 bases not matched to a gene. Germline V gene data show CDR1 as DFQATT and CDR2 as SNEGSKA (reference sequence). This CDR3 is CSAGRGRGQGKLFF. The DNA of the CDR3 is TGCAGTGCTGGGCGGGGCAGGGGGCAGGGAAAACTGTTTTTT.

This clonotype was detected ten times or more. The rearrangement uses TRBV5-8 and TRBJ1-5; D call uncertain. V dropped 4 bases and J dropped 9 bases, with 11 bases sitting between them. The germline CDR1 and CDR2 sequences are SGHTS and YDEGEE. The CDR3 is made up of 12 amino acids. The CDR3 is CASSTKAGPQHF. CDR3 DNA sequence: TGTGCCAGCAGCACCAAGGCGGGGCCCCAGCATTTT.

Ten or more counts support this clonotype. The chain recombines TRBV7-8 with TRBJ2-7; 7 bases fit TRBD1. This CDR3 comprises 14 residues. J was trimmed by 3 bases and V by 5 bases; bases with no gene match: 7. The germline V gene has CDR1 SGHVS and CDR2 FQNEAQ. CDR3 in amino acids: CASSPDRDGYEQYF. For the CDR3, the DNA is TGTGCCAGCAGCCCCGACAGGGACGGCTACGAGCAGTACTTC.